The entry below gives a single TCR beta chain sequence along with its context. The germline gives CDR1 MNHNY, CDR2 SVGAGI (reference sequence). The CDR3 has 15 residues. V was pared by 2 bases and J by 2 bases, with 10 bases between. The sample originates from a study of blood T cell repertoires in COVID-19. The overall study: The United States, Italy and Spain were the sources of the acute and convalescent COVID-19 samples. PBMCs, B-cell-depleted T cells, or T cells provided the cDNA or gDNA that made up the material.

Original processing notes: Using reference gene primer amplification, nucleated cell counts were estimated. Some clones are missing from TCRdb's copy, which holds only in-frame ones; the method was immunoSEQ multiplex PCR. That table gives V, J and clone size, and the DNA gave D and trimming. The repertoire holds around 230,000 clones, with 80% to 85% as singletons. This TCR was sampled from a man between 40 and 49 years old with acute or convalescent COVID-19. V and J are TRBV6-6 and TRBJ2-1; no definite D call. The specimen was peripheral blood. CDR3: CASSYSSTAYNEQFF. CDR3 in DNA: TGTGCCAGCAGTTACAGTAGTACAGCCTACAATGAGCAGTTCTTC.